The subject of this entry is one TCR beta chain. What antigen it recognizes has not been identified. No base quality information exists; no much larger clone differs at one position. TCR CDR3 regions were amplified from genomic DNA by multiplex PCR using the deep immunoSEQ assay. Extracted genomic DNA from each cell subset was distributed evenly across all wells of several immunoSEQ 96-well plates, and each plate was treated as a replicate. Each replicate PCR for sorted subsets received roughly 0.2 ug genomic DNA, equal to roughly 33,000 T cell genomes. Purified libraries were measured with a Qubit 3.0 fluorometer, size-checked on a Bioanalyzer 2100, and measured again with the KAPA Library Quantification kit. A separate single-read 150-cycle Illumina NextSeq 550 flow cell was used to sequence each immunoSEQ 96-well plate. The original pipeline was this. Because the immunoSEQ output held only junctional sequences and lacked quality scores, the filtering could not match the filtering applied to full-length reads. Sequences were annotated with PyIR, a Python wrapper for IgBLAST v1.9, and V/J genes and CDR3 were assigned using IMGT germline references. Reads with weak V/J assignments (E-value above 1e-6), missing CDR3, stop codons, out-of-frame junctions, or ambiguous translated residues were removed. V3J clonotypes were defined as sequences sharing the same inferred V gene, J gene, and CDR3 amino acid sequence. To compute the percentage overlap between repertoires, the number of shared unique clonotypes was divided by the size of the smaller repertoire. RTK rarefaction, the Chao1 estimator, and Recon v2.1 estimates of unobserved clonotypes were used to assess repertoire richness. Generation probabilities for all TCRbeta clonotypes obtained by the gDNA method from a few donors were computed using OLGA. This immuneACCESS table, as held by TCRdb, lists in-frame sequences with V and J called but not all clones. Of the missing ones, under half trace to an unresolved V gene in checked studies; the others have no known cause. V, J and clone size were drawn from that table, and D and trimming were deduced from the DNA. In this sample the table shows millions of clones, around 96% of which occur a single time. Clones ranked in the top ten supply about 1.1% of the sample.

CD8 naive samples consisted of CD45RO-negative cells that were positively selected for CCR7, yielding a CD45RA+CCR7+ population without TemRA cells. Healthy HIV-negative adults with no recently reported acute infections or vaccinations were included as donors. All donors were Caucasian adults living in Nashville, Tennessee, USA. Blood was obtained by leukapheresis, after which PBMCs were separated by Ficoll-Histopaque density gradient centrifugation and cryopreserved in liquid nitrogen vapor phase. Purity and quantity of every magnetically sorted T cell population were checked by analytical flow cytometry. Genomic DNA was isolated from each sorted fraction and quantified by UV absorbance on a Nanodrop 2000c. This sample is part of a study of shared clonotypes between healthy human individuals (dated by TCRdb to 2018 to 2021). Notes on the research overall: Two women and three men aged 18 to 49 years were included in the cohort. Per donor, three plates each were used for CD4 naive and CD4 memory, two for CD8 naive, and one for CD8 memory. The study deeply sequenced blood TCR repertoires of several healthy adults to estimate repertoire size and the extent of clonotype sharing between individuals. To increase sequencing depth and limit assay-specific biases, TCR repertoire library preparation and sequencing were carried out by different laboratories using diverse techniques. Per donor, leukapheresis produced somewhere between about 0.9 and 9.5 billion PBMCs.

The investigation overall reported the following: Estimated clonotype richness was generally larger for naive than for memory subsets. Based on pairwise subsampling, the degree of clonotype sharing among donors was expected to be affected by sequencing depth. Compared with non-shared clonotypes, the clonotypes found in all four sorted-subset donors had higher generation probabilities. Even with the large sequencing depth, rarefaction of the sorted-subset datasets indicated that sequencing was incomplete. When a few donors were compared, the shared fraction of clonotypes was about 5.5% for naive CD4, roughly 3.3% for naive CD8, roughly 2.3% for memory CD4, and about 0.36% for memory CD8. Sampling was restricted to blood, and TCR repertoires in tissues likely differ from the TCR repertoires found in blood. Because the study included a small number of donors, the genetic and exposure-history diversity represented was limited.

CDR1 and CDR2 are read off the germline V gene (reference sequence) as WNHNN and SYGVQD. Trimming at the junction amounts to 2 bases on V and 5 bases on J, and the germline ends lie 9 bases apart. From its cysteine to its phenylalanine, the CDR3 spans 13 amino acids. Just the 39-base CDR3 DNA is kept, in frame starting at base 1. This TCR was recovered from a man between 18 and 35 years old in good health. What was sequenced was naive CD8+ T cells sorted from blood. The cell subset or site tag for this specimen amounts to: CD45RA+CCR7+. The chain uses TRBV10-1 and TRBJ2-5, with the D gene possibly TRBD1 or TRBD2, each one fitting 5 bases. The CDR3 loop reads CASSEDEGETQYF. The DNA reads TGCGCCAGCAGTGAGGACGAGGGGGAGACCCAGTACTTC.